This T cell receptor beta chain originates from a study of spatial heterogeneity in lung cancer. Study summary: Compared with alpha-chain sequences, beta-chain sequences were consistently detected in greater numbers.

The study, taken as a whole, reports: Tumors with more nonsynonymous mutations had more expanded intratumoral alpha and beta TCRs.

The V gene's germline CDR1 is SGHVS and CDR2 FNYEAQ. The CDR3 has 14 residues. Trimming removed 1 base from V and 2 bases from J, with 7 bases in between. On this clonotype itself: The antigen is unknown.

TCRdb called the 5' RACE reads again in MiXCR, with one record for every CDR3 protein. The sample includes some 23,000 distinct CDR3 sequences, over 7.5% seen only once; the top ten take 7.7%. Time point meaning: sample taken at primary tumor resection. This clonotype was obtained from a male donor with early-stage non-small cell lung cancer. V and J are TRBV7-6 and TRBJ2-3; D is unclear. The sample consisted of lung tumor tissue, taken at surgery. This CDR3 is CASSLGLNTDTQYF. The CDR3, as DNA: TGTGCCAGCAGCTTAGGTCTGAACACAGATACGCAGTATTTT.